This note documents a single T cell receptor beta chain sequence. This record comes from a study of glioma-infiltrating T cells after dendritic cell vaccination. Study-level background: Treatment, given 2003 to 2012, was autologous tumor lysate-pulsed dendritic cell vaccination. Three intradermal dendritic cell vaccine injections were given every two weeks.

CDR1 SNHLY and CDR2 FYNNEI come from the germline V gene. V shed 6 bases, J shed 3 bases, and the junction held 4 bases outside the gene matches. The CDR3 consists of 15 residues. Assay used: immunoSEQ multiplex PCR; TCRdb lists only in-frame clones, some missing. The table includes 93,000 or so clones, over 60% detected once. The receptor's source is a human donor with glioblastoma. Sample: blood, taken before dendritic cell vaccination. The chain combines TRBV2 with TRBJ1-4; 10 positions match TRBD1. DNA of the CDR3: TGTGCCAGCAGGGACAGGGGGACATCTAATGAAAAACTGTTTTTT. It is translated as CASRDRGTSNEKLFF.